This T cell receptor (beta chain) stems from a study of T cells in Graves' hyperthyroidism and ophthalmopathy. Patients having uncontrolled infection, another autoimmune disease, pregnancy or lactation were not included. Diagnoses were established using clinical symptoms, serum thyroxine and TRAb, thyroid ultrasound and orbital computed tomography. Trimming stripped 4 bases from V and 4 bases from J, with 13 bases between. Germline CDR1 is SNHLY and CDR2 is FYNNEI. The CDR3 extends over 14 amino acids. General study findings and limits: From stable hyperthyroidism, ophthalmopathy was separated by a 13 V-J model. Researchers found most expanded thyroid clonotypes above 0.001 in blood as well.

This clonotype was seen at least ten times. The antigen remains unidentified. Amplification of TCR beta CDR3 regions was performed using RNA transcripts as template. The TCR CDR3 was amplified in a first-round RT-PCR using the HTBI primer set. TCRdb recomputed calls from the multiplex PCR reads with MiXCR, one row per CDR3 protein. The sample gives about 610,000 distinct CDR3 sequences, roughly 14% of which show up once; 4.3% is in the top ten. The V call is TRBV2, the J call TRBJ1-2, with D possibly TRBD1 on 5 matching bases. The specimen sequenced was blood. This clonotype was obtained from a woman in her thirties or forties with Graves' ophthalmopathy. This CDR3 is CASSGEGQSYGYTF. The CDR3 DNA reads TGTGCCAGCAGTGGGGAGGGGCAGTCCTATGGCTACACCTTC.